This entry is about one T cell receptor (beta chain). Its antigen is not yet known. Per-base qualities were not stored, and no clone one base away is much larger. This sample is drawn from a study of cytomegalovirus exposure and HLA in healthy donors listed by TCRdb under 2017. General notes on the study: An earlier analysis of some 500 of the donors reported about 290 Gb of sequence data and some 120 million unique TCR beta sequences from roughly 200 million T cells. Rather than drawing on any new phenotypic data, the later analysis identified candidate immune exposures from TCR beta sequences and the way those sequences occurred across donors. In a later analysis, previously published TCR beta repertoires from about 670 donors were re-analyzed and high-resolution HLA genotyping was added so that TCR occurrence patterns could be studied. In addition to the first cohort of around 670 subjects, a separate validation cohort of 120 different subjects was used. The genetic ancestry cluster associated with self-reported Caucasian donors included over 65% of the 300 to 450 genotyped donors. A later genetic analysis took genome-wide SNP genotypes for about three fifths of the 666 donors and used that subset as a discovery cohort. Among roughly 400 genotyped donors of the cohort, an average of about 240,000 unique TCR beta nucleotide sequences were sequenced per donor, around 20% of them non-productive. Class I and class II HLA loci were covered by the typing at four-digit resolution. The study combined high-throughput TCR immunosequencing, statistical association of individual TCRs with disease status, and machine learning to predict cytomegalovirus infection status. The study was designed to test whether signatures of past pathogen exposure could be identified by cataloging public T cell receptors. All discovery cohort repertoires had been generated on a single sequencing platform. Typing coverage varied by locus: 629-630 donors for A, B, C, DRB1 and DQB1; roughly 560 for DQA1; over 600 for DPA1; 450 to 480 for DPB1. Five DR-DQ haplotypes were treated as single units for association and clustering because of strong linkage in the cohort. Donor age, sex, ethnicity and CMV serostatus were collected together with the repertoire data. In an earlier analysis of 587 of the donors, high-throughput TCR beta sequencing was used to judge whether each TCR beta V gene segment behaved as functional or pseudogenic. The T cell repertoires of several hundred subjects were profiled by immunosequencing and related to cytomegalovirus serostatus. Roughly 300 gigabases of sequencing data and 91 million or so unique TCR sequences made up an early release that covered 500 to 700 HLA-typed donors. Beyond this particular receptor, the publication reports: V-gene and J-gene trimming of TCR beta chains was associated with a missense DCLRE1C variant in a later genetic analysis, and the association was replicated in an independent cohort. Most TCR sequences were seen in very few donors, while some public TCRs were found in many individuals. When HLA alleles, especially DR and DQ, strongly co-occurred, TCR associations were difficult to assign to individual alleles. Roughly uniform sequencing depth across donors was assumed in presence/absence analyses, although this assumption may not hold. Because HLA typing was missing for some donors at each locus, association tests included only the typed subset. A later analysis reported that several top co-occurrence clusters appeared linked to parvovirus B19, influenza, CMV and Epstein-Barr virus. A cluster of highly shared sequence variants was judged likely to represent a technical artifact of the sequencing pipeline. A further reported finding was that TCR beta sequences accurately predicted the HLA-A and HLA-B alleles for most subjects in the first cohort. Three of the identified cytomegalovirus-associated TCR beta chains were confirmed in vitro to be specific for cytomegalovirus antigens. The only immune exposure information available for the cohort was CMV serostatus. Specific HLA alleles were associated with roughly 17,000 TCR beta sequences at a false discovery rate of 0.05 in a later analysis. Only TCR beta chains were sequenced in this cohort, and the absence of alpha or paired-chain data limited detectable features. A later analysis found that HLA-associated TCR beta chains were more clonally expanded and had lower generation probabilities than equally common non-associated chains. Most CMV-associated TCR beta chains appeared to be HLA-restricted in a later analysis, and the HLA associations seemed to be driven largely by CMV exposure. Correlated functional status among segregating V segments might reflect linkage disequilibrium, but an unknown experimental factor could not be ruled out. It was suggested by the authors that the approach could potentially be generalized to other disease states and immunological phenotypes. In both the original and validation cohorts, the classifier was reported to diagnose cytomegalovirus status with high specificity and sensitivity. In a later analysis, TCR association rates were found to vary across HLA loci, with the most associated TCRs seen for DRB1 alleles and the fewest for HLA-C alleles. According to a later genetic analysis, donors in an Asian-associated ancestry cluster had fewer N-insertions in productive TCRs than the approximately 670-donor mean. Some IMGT-functional V segments, including TRBV6-2 and TRBV6-3, could not be distinguished by the 87-base-pair reads and were therefore excluded. About 15 rarely observed V segments, including chromosome 9 orphons, were excluded from the earlier analysis of approximately 600 of the donors because counts were too low. In an earlier analysis of fewer than 750 of the donors, most TCR beta V segments were observed in productive rearrangements about 87% or about 30% of the time, broadly matching IMGT annotations. A total of about 180 TCR beta chains were listed by the study as associated with cytomegalovirus.

Library creation used the immunoSEQ multiplex PCR assay. For the multiplex PCR, a mixture combining 60 forward primers for TCR Vbeta segments and 13 reverse primers for TCR Jbeta segments was used. Amplification of the CDR3 region of rearranged TCR beta genes was performed with a multiplex PCR assay on genomic DNA. The amplified TCR beta libraries were sequenced on the Illumina HiSeq System as 87-base-pair reads. As for how the authors treated the data: A later analysis counted tens of millions of unique TCR beta chains across the 500 to 850 repertoires, and some 11 million of these chains were shared by at least two donors. To remove PCR and sequencing errors, raw reads were error-corrected and collapsed into unique sequences using a nearest-neighbor algorithm that merged closely related sequences. CDR3 sequences were aligned to IMGT reference sequences to assign V, D and J gene segments. For a sequence to be retained, a match of at least six nucleotides to both a V gene segment and a J gene segment was required. Rearrangements were classified as productive when the CDR3 lacked stop codons and remained in frame with V and J, and all other rearrangements were classified as non-productive. Following IMGT convention, CDR3 was defined as the stretch from the second conserved V-encoded cysteine to the conserved J-encoded phenylalanine. Sequences without an unambiguous match to a single V gene segment were excluded from the earlier analysis of approximately 560 of the donors. An earlier analysis of several hundred of the donors classified V segments as functional when productive rearrangements were above 56.7% and as segregating when the standard deviation between donors was above 5%. A statistical classification framework was built to diagnose cytomegalovirus status from the catalog of TCR beta chain sequences. In a later analysis, TCR nucleotide sequences were compared against IMGT/GENE-DB human TR gene sequences so that V and J genes could be assigned. In a later analysis, CDR3 sequences and most-parsimonious VDJ recombination scenarios were assigned using the TCRdist pipeline. In a later analysis, each TCR beta chain was defined by its CDR3 amino acid sequence together with its V-gene family, and reads lacking a unique V-gene family were excluded. As a way to deal with suspected cross-contamination and a sequencing artifact, a later analysis dropped more than 500 nucleotide sequences that were highly shared and had low generation probability. In a later analysis, a clonal expansion index for each public chain was calculated from normalized within-repertoire ranks of inferred template counts. A later analysis computed generation probabilities with a VDJ recombination model fitted to out-of-frame rearrangements, and checked the results against IGoR. In a later analysis, TCR-TCR, TCR-HLA and TCR-CMV co-occurrence was scored with hypergeometric tests, and a repertoire-size bias correction was applied to TCR pairs. To estimate false discovery rates, a later analysis permuted the HLA or CMV assignments 20 times. In a later analysis, co-occurring TCRs were grouped using DBSCAN, and TCRdist sequence similarity was added for clustering within HLA-allele-positive subsets. Co-occurrence clustering excluded repertoires with fewer than 30,000 or more than 120,000 public chains, plus five with anomalous nucleotide sharing. TCRdb provides this immuneACCESS table in a form limited to in-frame rearrangements. Some clones are lacking; in checked studies, under half of them reflect an unresolved V gene, and why the rest are absent is not known. That table supplies the V and J calls and clone size; D and trimming were determined from the DNA. Present in this sample are some 65,000 clones, approximately 82% of which were seen just once. The ten biggest clones cover 3% of the sample.

The cohort consisted of 600 to 750 healthy bone marrow donors. Cohort members were all nominally healthy when sampled, although unrecorded immune exposures were likely present. The donor tested CMV seropositive and was one of the 289 seropositive cohort members. A peripheral blood sample was provided by each donor, and peripheral blood mononuclear cells were used for TCR beta sequencing. The Qiagen DNeasy Blood Extraction Kit was used to extract genomic DNA from the blood cell samples. Via the germline V gene, CDR1 is SGHVS and CDR2 FQNEAQ. V is clipped by 8 bases and J by 5 bases, and the sequence between their germline boundaries is 10 bases long. The cysteine opens and the phenylalanine closes a CDR3 of 13 amino acids. Only the CDR3 portion is preserved as DNA: 39 bases, with reading frame beginning at the first base.

Material for sequencing was PBMCs. This clonotype was obtained from a girl aged 10-17 years in good health and CMV-seropositive. The chain is made from TRBV7-8 and TRBJ1-6; too little of a D gene remains to name it. CDR3 region: CASGYTDNSPLHF. The DNA is TGTGCCAGCGGATACACAGATAATTCACCCCTCCACTTT.